This TCR beta chain was sequenced in a study of blood T cell repertoires in COVID-19. On the study more broadly: The study drew acute and convalescent COVID-19 samples from the United States, Italy and Spain. T cells, B-cell-depleted T cells, or PBMCs provided the cDNA or gDNA that served as material.

Patients in Seattle were enrolled during active infection, then followed longitudinally. How the authors handled the data: Amplification with reference gene primers provided the estimates of nucleated cell counts. The assay was immunoSEQ multiplex PCR, and TCRdb's table has in-frame clones only and misses some. V, J and clone size derive from that table, while D and trimming were established from the DNA sequence. The top ten hold more than 5.5% of the sample, which has approximately 100,000 clones, 75% to 85% seen once. The sequenced sample was peripheral blood. This receptor was identified in a man older than 75 with COVID-19, enrolled during active disease.

The CDR3 is CATSRWGGGGYTF. The CDR3 DNA follows: TGTGCCACCAGCCGCTGGGGGGGAGGTGGCTACACCTTC. This rearrangement joins TRBV2 to TRBJ1-2; D is perhaps TRBD1 (5 bases). Germline V gives CDR1 SNHLY, CDR2 FYNNEI. The CDR3 sequence is 13 residues long. V was trimmed by 10 bases and J by 7 bases, leaving 19 bases between them.